The 17 T cell receptor beta chains listed next were all sequenced from one sample in a study of Ad26.COV2.S vaccination and SARS-CoV-2 variants. Treatment defined: around 19 received Ad26.COV2.S at low or high dose, single or two shots; about five received placebo; per-sample allocation not given. The investigators took samples on day 63 after the first vaccine or placebo injection. Repertoires were generated with immunoSEQ multiplex PCR, while TCRdb's copy carries only in-frame clones and drops some. This sample has about half a million clones, with roughly 87% found just once. Sequenced here: peripheral blood, sampled in a trial of Ad26.COV2.S vaccine versus placebo. These TCRs come from a person between 18 and 60 years old who received the Ad26.COV2.S COVID-19 vaccine or a placebo.

This chain joins TRBV9 and TRBJ2-3; perhaps TRBD2 as D (6 bases). The germline V gene has CDR1 SGDLS and CDR2 YYNGEE. The CDR3 runs to 15 residues. Trimming stripped 4 bases from V and 3 bases from J, with 15 bases between. The CDR3: CASSRAGGLTDTQYF. The CDR3 DNA follows: TGTGCCAGCAGCCGAGCGGGTGGATTAACAGATACGCAGTATTTT.

The genes are TRBV19 and TRBJ2-1; 9 bases agree with TRBD2. V dropped 6 bases and J dropped 8; count of bases not matched to a gene: 11. CDR1 and CDR2 from the germline V gene are LNHDA and SQIVND (reference sequence). The CDR3 totals 15 residues. CDR3 protein: CASSTGTSLLDEQFF. In DNA form, the CDR3 reads TGTGCCAGTAGCACCGGGACTAGCCTTCTGGATGAGCAGTTCTTC.

The gene calls are TRBV4-1 and TRBJ2-5; D unresolved. This CDR3 region has 11 residues. V dropped 5 bases and J dropped 5 bases, with 6 bases sitting between them. Germline loops: CDR1 MGHRA, CDR2 YSYEKL. CDR3 nucleotides: TGCGCCAGCAGCTACATGGAGACCCAGTACTTC. This translates into CASSYMETQYF.

The V gene is TRBV7-9, the J gene TRBJ1-6; possible D gene TRBD1, 6 bases. V was cut by 4 bases and J by 6 bases, with 13 bases left in between. CDR3 size: 15 residues. CDR1 is SEHNR and CDR2 is FQNEAQ in the germline V gene (reference sequence). CDR3 sequence: CASSSSQGSNSPLHF. The CDR3 nucleotides read TGTGCCAGCAGCTCCTCCCAGGGGAGTAATTCACCCCTCCACTTT.

This clone appeared once. The chain couples TRBV12-3 or TRBV12-4 to TRBJ1-4, with a possible D match to TRBD1 (5 bases). Deletions cut 3 bases from V and 7 bases from J, with 9 bases between. The CDR3 covers 13 residues. Written as DNA, the CDR3 is TGTGCCAGCAGTTTGAGGGGTGGTGAAAAACTGTTTTTT. Encoded protein: CASSLRGGEKLFF.

The chain is built from TRBV5-1 and TRBJ2-3; 8 bases match TRBD2. The germline CDR1 and CDR2 sequences are SGHRS and YFSETQ. The junction had 12 bases not matched to a gene; V was cut back by 6 bases and J by 0 bases. The CDR3 runs 17 residues. The CDR3 is CASKGTRASGSTDTQYF. The CDR3 nucleotides read TGCGCCAGCAAGGGGACAAGGGCTAGCGGGAGCACAGATACGCAGTATTTT.

The rearrangement joins TRBV7-6 to TRBJ2-2; 8 positions match TRBD2. V was pared by 2 bases and J by 7 bases, with 9 bases of the junction left unmatched. The germline V gene has CDR1 SGHVS and CDR2 FNYEAQ. CDR3 length: 16 amino acids. This CDR3 is CASSLSSGFVFGELFF. Here the CDR3 DNA reads TGTGCCAGCAGCTTATCTAGCGGGTTTGTCTTCGGGGAGCTGTTTTTT.

The chain employs TRBV28 and TRBJ2-7; 7 positions agree with TRBD2. The germline gives CDR1 MDHEN, CDR2 SYDVKM. Trimming cost V 6 bases and J 4 bases; bases outside gene matches: 9. This CDR3 contains 14 residues. The CDR3 coding sequence is TGTGCCAGCAGCCCAGTTTGGCGGGAGTACGAGCAGTACTTC. Its translation: CASSPVWREYEQYF.

Comment on this clone: A much larger clone differs from this one at a single base, so this may be a read error. The V and J genes are TRBV7-6 and TRBJ2-7, with 7 bases aligning to TRBD1. J gave up 5 bases and V 5 bases, and 3 bases lay outside the gene matches. The CDR3 totals 12 residues. The germline CDR1 and CDR2 sequences are SGHVS and FNYEAQ. In nucleotides, the CDR3 is TGTGCCAGCAGCCTAGGACAGGACGAGCAGTACTTC. Amino acids: CASSLGQDEQYF.

This clone has more than one count but fewer than ten. The rearrangement joins TRBV7-9 to TRBJ2-1; possibly TRBD2 for D (6 bases). The CDR3 length is 14 residues. Trimming stripped 6 bases from V and 2 bases from J, with 11 bases between. The V gene's germline CDR1 is SEHNR and CDR2 FQNEAQ (reference sequence). As DNA, the CDR3 is TGTGCCAGCAGTTCGGGACTGGCCTACAATGAGCAGTTCTTC. The encoded protein is CASSSGLAYNEQFF.

The gene calls are TRBV3-1 (or the pseudogene TRBV3-2) and TRBJ2-7, with TRBD1 matching over 8 bases. The V gene's germline CDR1 is LGHDT and CDR2 YNNKEL (reference sequence). The CDR3 totals 18 residues. The V segment lost 3 bases and the J segment 2 bases; nucleotides outside the gene matches: 15. CDR3 in DNA: TGTGCCAGCAGCCAGATAGTGAGACGGACAGGGACTCCCTACGAGCAGTACTTC. It translates to CASSQIVRRTGTPYEQYF.

V usage is TRBV3-1 (or the pseudogene TRBV3-2) and J usage is TRBJ2-1, with 8 bases matching TRBD2. CDR3 length equals 15 residues. The V and J ends lost 3 bases and 2 bases, in that order; junction bases with no gene match: 3. CDR1 and CDR2 (germline): LGHDT, YNNKEL (reference sequence). CDR3 sequence reads: CASSHVGGAYNEQFF. For the CDR3, the DNA is TGTGCCAGCAGCCATGTCGGGGGGGCCTACAATGAGCAGTTCTTC.

The CDR3 reads CASSPGDHQPQHF. CDR3 in DNA: TGTGCCAGCTCACCGGGGGACCATCAGCCCCAGCATTTT. The chain carries TRBV18 and TRBJ1-5; maybe TRBD1 (5 bases). CDR1 and CDR2 from the germline V gene are KGHSH and LQKENI. Trimming stripped 3 bases from V and 5 bases from J, with 8 bases between. This CDR3 region has 13 residues.

The V call is TRBV10-3, the J call TRBJ2-5; 7 bases match TRBD2. This CDR3 has 17 amino acids. J lost 4 bases, V lost 0 bases, and 11 bases had no gene match. Germline assignment: CDR1 ENHRY and CDR2 SYGVKD. The CDR3 sequence is CAISESAWEGIGETQYF. The CDR3 DNA reads TGTGCCATCAGTGAGTCCGCTTGGGAGGGGATTGGAGAGACCCAGTACTTC.

This clone appeared a single time. The chain is built from TRBV6-6 and TRBJ1-1; the D is unclear. CDR1 is MNHNY, CDR2 SVGAGI, per germline (reference sequence). CDR3 length: 15 amino acids. Deletions cut 0 bases from V and 6 bases from J, with 14 bases between. The CDR3 protein is CASSYSRARVPEAFF. The CDR3 DNA reads TGTGCCAGCAGTTACTCTCGGGCTAGGGTACCTGAAGCTTTCTTT.

The chain carries TRBV2 and TRBJ1-1; 10 nucleotides match TRBD1. This CDR3 is 16 amino acids long. V dropped 3 bases and J dropped 5; count of bases not matched to a gene: 9. Germline lookup yields CDR1 SNHLY and CDR2 FYNNEI. The chain's CDR3 is CASSEEDRGLETEAFF. DNA of the CDR3: TGTGCCAGCAGTGAGGAAGACAGGGGGCTGGAGACTGAAGCTTTCTTT.

The chain links TRBV13 to TRBJ2-7; 7 positions agree with TRBD1. This CDR3 contains 16 residues. Germline V gene sequence: CDR1 PRHDT, CDR2 FYEKMQ (reference sequence). The V gene end was trimmed by 2 bases and the J gene end by 2 bases; junction bases not matched to a gene: 9. The CDR3 loop is CASSLPPGQRTYEQYF. CDR3 bases: TGTGCCAGCAGCTTACCCCCGGGACAGAGGACCTACGAGCAGTACTTC.